Listed below are T cell receptor beta chains from one sample, sequenced in a study of Ad26.COV2.S vaccination and SARS-CoV-2 variants. The table came from immunoSEQ multiplex PCR; TCRdb's copy has only in-frame clones and leaves some out. The sample lists over 400,000 clones, about 90% occurring once. The source material was peripheral blood, sampled in a trial of Ad26.COV2.S vaccine versus placebo. The receptors were sampled from a person between 18 and 59 years old who received the Ad26.COV2.S COVID-19 vaccine or a placebo. Each CDR3 is given with its conserved first and last residue. A D gene is named only where the DNA matches it firmly. Clone size is not always given. Where it is, it says once, few, many or a class for expanded clones.

DNA,CDR3,V,size,J,D
TGTGCCACCTCTAGCGGCGTCTACAATGAGCAGTTCTTC,CATSSGVYNEQFF,TRBV10-3,-,TRBJ2-1,TRBD2
TGTGCCAGCACAATATCCGGGTTGGAGACCCAGTACTTC,CASTISGLETQYF,TRBV11-1,-,TRBJ2-5,-
TGTGCCAGCAGCTTCCTTTCCCCCTACGACAAGGGGCGGGGAGAGACCCAGTACTTC,CASSFLSPYDKGRGETQYF,TRBV7-6,-,TRBJ2-5,-
TGTGCCAGCAGCCAAGAGTTGAGTAGCCGTGAGCAGTTCTTC,CASSQELSSREQFF,TRBV4-2,-,TRBJ2-1,-
TGTGCCAGTAGCTACGAGACTAGCACAGATACGCAGTATTTT,CASSYETSTDTQYF,TRBV19,-,TRBJ2-3,-
TGTGCCAGCAGTGAAGAGAGGGCAGGGAATGGCTACACCTTC,CASSEERAGNGYTF,TRBV2,-,TRBJ1-2,-
TGTGCCAGCAGCGTAGAAGTTACCGGGGAGCTGTTTTTT,CASSVEVTGELFF,TRBV9,once,TRBJ2-2,-
TGTGCCAGCAGCCGAGTAGACCACGAGCAGTACTTC,CASSRVDHEQYF,TRBV7-9,few,TRBJ2-7,-
TGTGCCTGGAGCAGGGATCAAGAGACCCAGTACTTC,CAWSRDQETQYF,TRBV30,-,TRBJ2-5,-
TGTGCCAGTTCACGGACAGGGGGGAACTACGAGCAGTACTTC,CASSRTGGNYEQYF,TRBV25-1,-,TRBJ2-7,TRBD1
TGTGCCAGCAGTTTATCAGGGGACAGGGGGGCTTTCTTT,CASSLSGDRGAFF,TRBV28,-,TRBJ1-1,TRBD1
TGTGCCAGTAGTATGATGGGGGGCGCTGGGGCCAACGTCCTGACTTTC,CASSMMGGAGANVLTF,TRBV19,-,TRBJ2-6,-
TGTGCCAGCAGCTTGGACTCTTTGAGGAGCCTGGACACTGAAGCTTTCTTT,CASSLDSLRSLDTEAFF,TRBV5-8,-,TRBJ1-1,-
TGTGCCAGCAGCTTTCGGGGGACAGGGGCCGGGGAGCTGTTTTTT,CASSFRGTGAGELFF,TRBV5-6,-,TRBJ2-2,TRBD1
TGTGCCAGCAGCTTAGCTGGACCGGGGAACACTGAAGCTTTCTTT,CASSLAGPGNTEAFF,TRBV7-2,-,TRBJ1-1,-
TGTGCCACCAGTGATTTGCGTGGGGACACCTACGAGCAGTACTTC,CATSDLRGDTYEQYF,TRBV24-1,-,TRBJ2-7,-
TGTGCCAGCAGCACTTTCCGGGACAGATCCTACGAGCAGTACTTC,CASSTFRDRSYEQYF,TRBV11-2,-,TRBJ2-7,TRBD1
TGTGCCAGCAGCCGAGGCTTACAAGAGACCCAGTACTTC,CASSRGLQETQYF,TRBV7-2,-,TRBJ2-5,-
TGTGCCAGCAGCTTAGGGGGACAGGGCTTTGGCGGTTCACCCCTCCACTTT,CASSLGGQGFGGSPLHF,TRBV13,-,TRBJ1-6,TRBD1
TGTGCCACCAGCTTCTCTAGCGGTTACAATGAGCAGTTCTTC,CATSFSSGYNEQFF,TRBV15,-,TRBJ2-1,TRBD2
TGTGCCATCAGTGAAGAGAACACTGAAGCTTTCTTT,CAISEENTEAFF,TRBV10-3,-,TRBJ1-1,-
TGTGCCAGCAGTGTTGGGACTAGCGCAACCAATGAGCAGTTCTTC,CASSVGTSATNEQFF,TRBV2,-,TRBJ2-1,TRBD2
TGCGCCAGCCGATTAGACCCGAACACTGAAGCTTTCTTT,CASRLDPNTEAFF,TRBV4-1,-,TRBJ1-1,-
TGTGCCAGTAGTAATCTAGCGGGAGTGAGCCCATACACAGATACGCAGTATTTT,CASSNLAGVSPYTDTQYF,TRBV19,once,TRBJ2-3,TRBD2
TGTGCCAGTAGTATTCAACTTCAGGGGCCTATATCCTACGAGCAGTACTTC,CASSIQLQGPISYEQYF,TRBV19,-,TRBJ2-7,-
TGTGCCAGTAGTATTGTTAGCGGGAGAGCGTACCAAGAGACCCAGTACTTC,CASSIVSGRAYQETQYF,TRBV19,once,TRBJ2-5,TRBD2
TGCGCCAGCAGCTTTCAAGGGTCAGATACGCAGTATTTT,CASSFQGSDTQYF,TRBV5-1,-,TRBJ2-3,-
TGTGCCAGCAGCCAAGACAGGGGGTCTTCCTTTCGGTACTCCTACAATGAGCAGTTCTTC,CASSQDRGSSFRYSYNEQFF,TRBV4-2,-,TRBJ2-1,TRBD1
TGTGCCAGCAGCTTGAAGGTACAGACAACCGGGGAGCTGTTTTTT,CASSLKVQTTGELFF,TRBV5-5,-,TRBJ2-2,-
TGTGCCAGCAGCGTCCTCAGCTCCTACGAGCAGTACTTC,CASSVLSSYEQYF,TRBV2,-,TRBJ2-7,-
TGTGCCAGCAGTGAAGGGACTCCCACGGAGCAGTACTTC,CASSEGTPTEQYF,TRBV6-1,-,TRBJ2-7,-
TGTGCCAGTTCTTCCCCTTGGCAGGCCGATGAAAAACTGTTTTTT,CASSSPWQADEKLFF,TRBV19,-,TRBJ1-4,-
TGTGCCAGCAGCAGGACCAACCTAAACTATGGCTACACCTTC,CASSRTNLNYGYTF,TRBV5-4,-,TRBJ1-2,-